This TCR beta chain was recovered during a study of blood T cell repertoires in COVID-19. The overall study: Acute and convalescent COVID-19 specimens originated in the United States, Italy and Spain.

In the study's own analysis: By means of reference gene primer amplification, nucleated cell counts were estimated. TCRdb's copy holds only in-frame clones and misses some; the assay was immunoSEQ multiplex PCR. V, J and clone size derive from that table, while D and trimming were established from the DNA sequence. The table has 80,000 or so clones, roughly four fifths seen once. CDR1 is MGHRA and CDR2 is YSYEKL in the germline V gene. The CDR3 spans 19 residues. Trimming removed 0 bases at V and 0 bases at J, with 15 bases between. This chain joins TRBV4-1 and TRBJ2-6; D possibly corresponds to TRBD1 (6 bases). Input material: peripheral blood. This TCR was recovered from a human donor in a cohort sampled during active COVID-19. The CDR3 DNA is TGCGCCAGCAGCCAAGAGCACAGGGTCTCTCTCTCTGGGGCCAACGTCCTGACTTTC. Its protein product is CASSQEHRVSLSGANVLTF.